The entry that follows covers one T cell receptor (beta chain) sequence. The target antigen is unknown. Amplification yielded TCR beta CDR3 regions, with RNA transcripts as the source. The HTBI primer set was used in a first-round RT-PCR of the TCR CDR3. TCRdb ran MiXCR on the multiplex PCR reads and lists one entry per CDR3 protein. The sample has approximately 480,000 distinct CDR3 sequences, about 20% seen once. This entry is derived from a study of T cells in Graves' hyperthyroidism and ophthalmopathy. For the study at large: The initial diagnosis was the point when peripheral blood was collected, ahead of any treatment. General study points: Stable hyperthyroidism and ophthalmopathy were separated using 13 V-J signatures. Peripheral blood also featured most of the thyroid clonotypes expanded above 0.001.

Absence of ophthalmopathy progression within 18 months defined stable Graves' hyperthyroidism. The TCR was taken from a man in his late teens or twenties with Graves' hyperthyroidism. The sample comprised blood.

CDR3 residues: CASGLTSGGATGNTIYF. The CDR3, as DNA: TGTGCTAGTGGCTTAACTAGCGGGGGGGCGACTGGAAACACCATATATTTT. The chain links TRBV12-5 to TRBJ1-3; weak D call: TRBD1 (6 bases). The CDR3 is made up of 17 amino acids. Germline V CDR1 and CDR2: LGHNT, FRNRAP. Trimming stripped 6 bases from V and 2 bases from J, with 20 bases between.